The present T cell receptor beta chain was sequenced within a study of blood T cells in healthy people across ages. A sample-barcoded 5' primer and a J-beta primer mix were used in a second PCR of roughly 7 to 12 cycles. TCRdb ran MiXCR on the 5' RACE reads and lists one entry per CDR3 protein. The profile covers over a million distinct CDR3 sequences, with around 55% appearing a single time and 5.5% to 8% taken by the ten largest. The CDR3 loop spans 19 amino acids. The ends were cut back, 7 bases at V and 2 bases at J, with 24 bases in the middle. The V and J genes are TRBV12-3 or TRBV12-4 and TRBJ2-6, with D possibly TRBD2 on 6 matching bases. The TCR comes from a man aged 18 to 29 in good health. The sequenced material came from blood. CDR3 sequence reads: CASTTHIVGGIAGANVLTF. The CDR3, as DNA: TGTGCCAGCACCACTCATATAGTTGGGGGGATAGCTGGGGCCAACGTCCTGACTTTC.